Following are 24 T cell receptor beta chains from one sample sequenced in a study of T cell responses to AZD1222 COVID-19 vaccine. Libraries were prepared by immunoSEQ multiplex PCR; TCRdb keeps only in-frame clonotypes and omits some of them. The table includes tens of thousands of clones, 83% detected once. This specimen consisted of peripheral blood, obtained on day 0 of AZD1222 vaccination. All receptors derive from an adult in good health.

The chain employs TRBV15 and TRBJ1-4; no clear D. The V and J ends lost 5 bases and 3 bases respectively, with 13 bases between them. This CDR3 contains 15 residues. Per the germline V gene, CDR1 is LNHNV and CDR2 is YYDKDF (reference sequence). For the CDR3, the DNA is TGTGCCACCAGCTCAGAGATAACGGCTAATGAAAAACTGTTTTTT. Translated: CATSSEITANEKLFF. Looking up the rest from reference TRBV15 and TRBJ1-4 gives the full variable domain: DAMVIQNPRYQVTQFGKPVTLSCSQTLNHNVMYWYQQKSSQAPKLLFHYYDKDFNNEADTPDNFQSRRPNTSFCFLDIRSPGLGDTAMYLCATSSEITANEKLFFGSGTQLSVL.

This sequence joins TRBV19 and TRBJ2-5; no definite D call. The germline V gene has CDR1 LNHDA and CDR2 SQIVND (reference sequence). Trimming left V 5 bases short and J 1 base short, with 8 bases between. This CDR3 region has 13 residues. This chain's CDR3 is CASSVLGQETQYF. CDR3 DNA: TGTGCCAGTAGTGTCTTAGGCCAAGAGACCCAGTACTTC. Full variable domain (rest looked up from reference TRBV19 and TRBJ2-5): DGGITQSPKYLFRKEGQNVTLSCEQNLNHDAMYWYRQDPGQGLRLIYYSQIVNDFQKGDIAEGYSVSREKKESFPLTVTSAQKNPTAFYLCASSVLGQETQYFGPGTRLLVL.

This clone was detected a few times. The chain has TRBV30 and TRBJ2-1; 7 bases match TRBD1. With 2 bases clipped from V and 2 bases from J, the junction kept 6 bases outside the gene matches. The germline V gene has CDR1 GTSNPN and CDR2 SVGIG (reference sequence). There are 15 residues in the CDR3. The CDR3 is CAWSRDSPPYNEQFF. CDR3 nucleotides: TGTGCCTGGAGTAGGGACAGTCCGCCCTACAATGAGCAGTTCTTC.

This chain links TRBV2 with TRBJ2-1; D gene ambiguous. The V gene's germline CDR1 is SNHLY and CDR2 FYNNEI. V dropped 0 bases and J dropped 6 bases, with 12 bases sitting between them. The CDR3 is 15 residues long. The chain's CDR3 is CASSEARVPSNEQFF. The DNA for the CDR3 is TGTGCCAGCAGTGAAGCTCGAGTCCCTTCCAATGAGCAGTTCTTC.

This clone was seen only once. The V gene is TRBV6-5, the J gene TRBJ1-5; D unclear. V was shortened by 7 bases and J by 0 bases, with 7 bases between the two germline ends. Germline V gene lookup returns CDR1 MNHEY and CDR2 SVGAGI. CDR3 length: 13 residues. The CDR3 nucleotides are TGTGCCAGCACTTTTTATAGCAATCAGCCCCAGCATTTT. This codes for CASTFYSNQPQHF.

This chain links TRBV6-5 with TRBJ1-2, with 10 bases fitting TRBD1. The germline V gene encodes CDR1 MNHEY and CDR2 SVGAGI. CDR3 length: 14 residues. Germline trimming cut 6 bases from V and 8 bases from J; bases unmatched to any gene: 9. CDR3 coding DNA: TGTGCCAGCAGAGAGACAGGGGGCCCAGGAGGCTACACCTTC. Amino acids: CASRETGGPGGYTF.

The V gene is TRBV7-8, the J gene TRBJ1-2, with no clear D. Germline V gene lookup returns CDR1 SGHVS and CDR2 FQNEAQ. The CDR3 length is 12 residues. The V end lost 1 base, the J end lost 6 bases, and 6 bases lay between the germline ends. CDR3 coding DNA: TGTGCCAGCAGCTTAGTAGTAGATGGCTACACCTTC. Protein sequence: CASSLVVDGYTF.

The V call is TRBV6-5, the J call TRBJ2-4; perhaps D is TRBD1 or TRBD2 (5 bases each). The germline CDR1 and CDR2 sequences are MNHEY and SVGAGI. This CDR3 spans 13 amino acids. V lost 2 bases and J 6 bases, leaving 8 bases between the germline ends. The CDR3 region has the DNA TGTGCCAGCAGTTACCGGGACGGAAACATTCAGTACTTC. It translates to CASSYRDGNIQYF.

This clone appeared once. The J gene is TRBJ2-5, the V gene TRBV6-6, with TRBD1 matching 8 bases. The CDR3 extends over 14 amino acids. Looked up from germline, CDR1 is MNHNY and CDR2 is SVGAGI (reference sequence). V trimming: 7 bases; J trimming: 10 bases; junction bases outside the gene matches: 14. The CDR3 DNA follows: TGTGCCAGCACCAAGGGGGACAGGTTTATTGACCAGTACTTC. The encoded protein is CASTKGDRFIDQYF.

This clone was seen only a few times. The chain employs TRBV5-1 and TRBJ2-7; TRBD2 might be the D (5 bases). The V gene lost 3 bases and the J gene lost 2 bases, with 6 bases spanning the gap. The length of the CDR3 is 12 residues. Germline V gene data show CDR1 as SGHRS and CDR2 as YFSETQ. The CDR3 nucleotides read TGCGCCAGCAGCTCCGGGGCCTACGAGCAGTACTTC. As protein: CASSSGAYEQYF.

The J gene is TRBJ2-7, the V gene TRBV28; D is perhaps TRBD1 or TRBD2 (5 bases each). The germline V gene encodes CDR1 MDHEN and CDR2 SYDVKM. CDR3 length: 14 residues. V was clipped by 4 bases and J by 4 bases, with 14 bases between them. This CDR3 is CASSSTRDVYEQYF. The CDR3 nucleotides read TGTGCCAGCAGTTCCACTCGGGACGTTTACGAGCAGTACTTC.

The chain joins TRBV6-5 to TRBJ2-7, with 9 bases that match TRBD1. CDR3 length equals 15 residues. Germline trimming cut 6 bases from V and 2 bases from J; bases unmatched to any gene: 8. Germline V gene sequence: CDR1 MNHEY, CDR2 SVGAGI. The CDR3 sequence: CASRSRQGGTYEQYF. CDR3 DNA sequence: TGTGCCAGCAGATCCCGACAGGGGGGAACCTACGAGCAGTACTTC.

In its sample, this clone was seen once. The chain uses TRBV19 and TRBJ1-2; TRBD1 might be the D (5 bases). Germline CDR1 and CDR2: LNHDA and SQIVND (reference sequence). The CDR3 is 12 residues long. Trimming shortened V by 7 bases and J by 2 bases, and 8 bases separated the two germline ends. This chain's CDR3 is CASTRQNYGYTF. The CDR3 DNA follows: TGTGCCAGTACCCGACAGAACTATGGCTACACCTTC. Together with reference TRBV19 and TRBJ1-2, the CDR3 gives the full variable domain: DGGITQSPKYLFRKEGQNVTLSCEQNLNHDAMYWYRQDPGQGLRLIYYSQIVNDFQKGDIAEGYSVSREKKESFPLTVTSAQKNPTAFYLCASTRQNYGYTFGSGTRLTVV.

This rearrangement joins TRBV15 to TRBJ2-1, with no clear D. Looked up from germline, CDR1 is LNHNV and CDR2 is YYDKDF (reference sequence). Trimming cost V 0 bases and J 6 bases, with 6 bases left between them. The CDR3 is 13 residues long. The CDR3 nucleotides read TGTGCCACCAGCAGAGATCATGGCAATGAGCAGTTCTTC. Protein: CATSRDHGNEQFF.

V usage is TRBV19 and J usage is TRBJ1-1; D remains unclear. CDR1 LNHDA and CDR2 SQIVND come from the germline V gene (reference sequence). V was shortened by 5 bases and J by 1 base, with 8 bases between the two germline ends. The CDR3 totals 13 residues. The CDR3 DNA reads TGTGCCAGTAGTTCCACATGGAACACTGAAGCTTTCTTT. Protein sequence: CASSSTWNTEAFF.

A few counts support this clone. V and J are TRBV6-5 and TRBJ1-1; 7 bases line up with TRBD1. CDR1 and CDR2 (germline): MNHEY, SVGAGI. This CDR3 contains 14 residues. Trimming took 6 bases from V and 4 from J; bases not matched to a gene: 8. CDR3 loop: CASSHTGEVTEAFF. Here the CDR3 DNA reads TGTGCCAGCAGCCATACAGGGGAGGTCACTGAAGCTTTCTTT.

CDR3 region: CASQTRRDNSPLHF. The DNA for the CDR3 is TGTGCCAGCCAGACCCGGAGGGATAATTCACCCCTCCACTTT. V gene TRBV3-1 (or the pseudogene TRBV3-2) combines with J gene TRBJ1-6; D gene uncertain. CDR1 is LGHDT and CDR2 is YNNKEL in the germline V gene (reference sequence). The CDR3 totals 14 residues. V lost 8 bases and J lost 5, with 13 bases in between.

The chain carries TRBV7-2 and TRBJ1-2; tentative D call: TRBD1 (5 bases). V was trimmed by 5 bases and J by 4 bases, leaving 11 bases between them. The length of the CDR3 is 13 residues. Looked up from germline, CDR1 is SGHTA and CDR2 is FQGNSA. The CDR3 loop reads CASSPDSLYGYTF. CDR3 DNA sequence: TGTGCCAGCAGCCCCGACAGCCTCTATGGCTACACCTTC. The variable domain in full, with the rest retrieved from reference TRBV7-2 and TRBJ1-2, is GAGVSQSPSNKVTEKGKDVELRCDPISGHTALYWYRQSLGQGLEFLIYFQGNSAPDKSGLPSDRFSAERTGGSVSTLTIQRTQQEDSAVYLCASSPDSLYGYTFGSGTRLTVV.

This chain joins TRBV6-5 and TRBJ2-5; D remains unclear. Germline V gives CDR1 MNHEY, CDR2 SVGAGI. CDR3 length equals 13 residues. V lost 5 bases and J lost 5, with 12 bases in between. The CDR3 protein is CASSIRLEETQYF. In DNA, the CDR3 is TGTGCCAGCAGTATTAGGCTAGAGGAGACCCAGTACTTC.

The chain links TRBV28 to TRBJ1-4; 9 positions agree with TRBD1. After removal of 2 bases from V and 0 bases from J, the junction contained 4 bases not matched to a gene. The CDR3 is 17 amino acids. Germline assignment: CDR1 MDHEN and CDR2 SYDVKM. The CDR3 region is CASSLGDRGSTNEKLFF. DNA of the CDR3: TGTGCCAGCAGTTTAGGCGACAGGGGGTCAACTAATGAAAAACTGTTTTTT.

This clone was counted a few times. V is TRBV7-9 and J is TRBJ1-6; D not certain. Per germline, CDR1 SEHNR and CDR2 FQNEAQ (reference sequence). This CDR3 spans 13 amino acids. The V end was cut by 6 bases, the J end by 0 bases, with 3 bases between. CDR3 coding DNA: TGTGCCAGCAGTATCTCCTATAATTCACCCCTCCACTTT. Translated, it gives CASSISYNSPLHF.

This sequence joins TRBV18 and TRBJ2-3, with D possibly being TRBD2 (6 bases). Germline values: CDR1 KGHSH, CDR2 LQKENI. Trimming pared 3 bases from V and 0 bases from J, leaving 10 bases between. The CDR3 contains 15 residues. The CDR3 sequence: CASSPLATSTDTQYF. The CDR3, as DNA: TGTGCCAGCTCACCCCTAGCGACCAGCACAGATACGCAGTATTTT.

The rearrangement links TRBV28 to TRBJ1-4, with 12 bases identical to TRBD1. The CDR3 is 15 amino acids. V shed 6 bases, J shed 13 bases, and the junction held 12 bases outside the gene matches. Germline V gives CDR1 MDHEN, CDR2 SYDVKM. CDR3 in amino acids: CASRVPGQGAGGLFF. The CDR3 DNA reads as TGTGCCAGCAGGGTTCCGGGACAGGGGGCTGGGGGACTGTTTTTT.

This rearrangement joins TRBV7-3 to TRBJ2-5; D call uncertain. The CDR3 loop spans 13 amino acids. Trimming left V 5 bases short and J 1 base short, with 8 bases between. Germline V gene sequence: CDR1 SGHTA, CDR2 FQGTGA. CDR3 residues: CASSEGTQETQYF. Written as DNA, the CDR3 is TGTGCCAGCAGCGAAGGAACCCAAGAGACCCAGTACTTC. The full variable domain, in which reference TRBV7-3 and TRBJ2-5 provide the parts outside the CDR3, is GAGVSQTPSNKVTEKGKYVELRCDPISGHTALYWYRQSLGQGPEFLIYFQGTGAADDSGLPNDRFFAVRPEGSVSTLKIQRTERGDSAVYLCASSEGTQETQYFGPGTRLLVL.